Each of the 21 T cell receptor beta chains below was sequenced from the same sample in a study of spatial heterogeneity in lung cancer. TCRdb reprocessed the 5' RACE reads via MiXCR and lists one record per CDR3 protein. In the table there are 6,000 to 8,000 distinct CDR3 sequences, 5% to 7% of which are singletons. Time point denoted: sample taken at primary tumor resection. Researchers sequenced whole RNA taken from tumor, nontumor lung or frozen PBMC without sorting. This material consisted of normal lung tissue next to the tumor, taken at surgery. These receptors all come from a female donor with early-stage non-small cell lung cancer.

In this sample, this clonotype turned up many times. The size of this beta chain means little, since it is a stray read in a library made for alpha chains. The CDR3 spells CSVEDDTTGTLGYTF. In DNA form, the CDR3 reads TGCAGCGTTGAAGATGACACGACAGGGACCCTTGGCTACACCTTC. The chain links TRBV29-1 to TRBJ1-2, with 7 bases matching TRBD1. The CDR3 totals 15 residues. V trimming: 0 bases; J trimming: 7 bases; junction bases outside the gene matches: 11. Germline V gives CDR1 SQVTM, CDR2 ANQGSEA.

This clonotype was seen ten or more times. Because the library targeted alpha chains, this beta chain is an off-target read whose size means little. The V and J genes are TRBV5-1 and TRBJ2-3; 7 bases agree with TRBD2. The junction had 5 bases not matched to a gene; V was cut back by 1 base and J by 0 bases. Germline values: CDR1 SGHRS, CDR2 YFSETQ. The CDR3 length is 16 residues. CDR3 sequence: CASSLSLAASTDTQYF. The CDR3 DNA sequence: TGCGCCAGCAGCTTGTCGCTAGCGGCTAGCACAGATACGCAGTATTTT. The complete variable domain, with remaining parts taken from reference TRBV5-1 and TRBJ2-3, reads KAGVTQTPRYLIKTRGQQVTLSCSPISGHRSVSWYQQTPGQGLQFLFEYFSETQRNKGNFPGRFSGRQFSNSRSEMNVSTLELGDSALYLCASSLSLAASTDTQYFGPGTRLTVL.

This clonotype has only a few counts. This beta chain turned up in a library designed for alpha chains; as an off-target read, its abundance says little. The chain recombines TRBV4-1 with TRBJ1-1; no firm D call. The CDR3 loop spans 15 amino acids. V gave up 1 base and J gave up 3 bases, with 12 bases separating them. CDR1 and CDR2 (germline): MGHRA, YSYEKL. CDR3 loop: CASSQGLSGYTEAFF. Here the CDR3 DNA reads TGCGCCAGCAGCCAAGGTTTGTCGGGTTACACTGAAGCTTTCTTT.

Notes on this clonotype: The library was built for alpha chains, so this beta chain is an off-target read and its size means little. V usage is TRBV27 and J usage is TRBJ2-3, with D perhaps TRBD1 (5 bases). There are 16 residues in the CDR3. Germline CDR1 and CDR2: MNHEY and SMNVEV (reference sequence). The V and J ends lost 2 bases and 2 bases respectively, with 14 bases between them. The CDR3 sequence: CASSLGHRPTTDTQYF. Written as DNA, the CDR3 is TGTGCCAGCAGTTTAGGACACCGACCTACCACAGATACGCAGTATTTT.

This clonotype was counted ten times or more. This beta chain is off target for a library built for alpha chains, so its abundance means little. The rearrangement joins TRBV7-7 to TRBJ2-5; D not certain. This CDR3 contains 13 residues. Trimming stripped 2 bases from V and 5 bases from J, with 9 bases between. CDR1 SSHAT and CDR2 FNYEAQ come from the germline V gene (reference sequence). CDR3 loop: CASSLLSTETQYF. In DNA, the CDR3 is TGTGCCAGCAGCTTACTATCCACGGAGACCCAGTACTTC.

Comments on this clonotype: This beta chain is a stray sequence in a library constructed for alpha chains; its clone size is not meaningful. The chain couples TRBV2 to TRBJ2-3, with 9 bases matching TRBD2. With V trimmed by 7 bases and J by 5 bases, 4 bases remained unmatched. The CDR3 length is 13 residues. The germline V gene has CDR1 SNHLY and CDR2 FYNNEI. Here the CDR3 reads CASIAGGLDTQYF. The CDR3 DNA sequence: TGTGCCAGCATCGCGGGAGGGTTAGATACGCAGTATTTT.

This clonotype was recorded a few times. As an off-target read in a library built for alpha chains, this beta chain has a frequency of little significance. This chain links TRBV6-5 with TRBJ2-2; D is unresolved. This CDR3 is 11 amino acids long. Germline CDR1 MNHEY, CDR2 SVGAGI. Deletions cut 2 bases from V and 6 bases from J, with 1 base between. The DNA of the CDR3 is TGTGCCAGCAGTTACGCCGGGGAGCTGTTTTTT. It codes for CASSYAGELFF.

This clonotype appeared many times. This beta chain was picked up by a library intended for alpha chains and is off target, so its count carries little meaning. J is TRBJ2-2 and V is TRBV5-4; 7 nucleotides match TRBD2. The CDR3 runs 17 residues. Germline loops: CDR1 SGHNT, CDR2 YYREEE (reference sequence). J was trimmed by 7 bases and V by 4 bases; bases with no gene match: 16. The CDR3 DNA sequence: TGTGCCAGCAGCCCTCCGACTTCAGCGGGAAAGGTCGGGGAGCTGTTTTTT. It specifies CASSPPTSAGKVGELFF.

In its sample, this clonotype is medium-sized (0.01 to 0.1%). The size of this beta chain means little, since it is a stray read in a library made for alpha chains. The chain has TRBV20-1 and TRBJ2-1, with TRBD1 as a possible D gene (5 bases). The germline V gene encodes CDR1 DFQATT and CDR2 SNEGSKA (reference sequence). The CDR3 totals 12 residues. Between the trimmed V and J ends, which lost 3 bases and 5 bases, there was a span of 8 bases. CDR3 protein: CSARKGDNEQFF. The CDR3 nucleotides are TGCAGTGCTAGGAAAGGGGACAATGAGCAGTTCTTC.

This clonotype is medium-sized. This beta chain represents an off-target read in a library built for alpha chains; its size is of limited meaning. The genes are TRBV5-6 and TRBJ2-3, with 8 bases identical to TRBD1. The germline CDR1 and CDR2 sequences are SGHDT and YYEEEE. This CDR3 has 15 amino acids. Unmatched junction bases numbered 3, after V lost 1 base and J lost 2 bases. CDR3 nucleotides: TGTGCCAGCAGCTTGCGGACAGGGTCCACAGATACGCAGTATTTT. Protein: CASSLRTGSTDTQYF.

As for this clonotype: This beta chain is a stray sequence in a library constructed for alpha chains; its clone size is not meaningful. The rearrangement joins TRBV28 to TRBJ2-6; 7 bases line up with TRBD1. CDR1 is MDHEN and CDR2 is SYDVKM in the germline V gene. The CDR3 runs to 18 residues. V trimming: 6 bases; J trimming: 0 bases; junction bases outside the gene matches: 11. The CDR3: CASSLTGLGASGANVLTF. The DNA for the CDR3 is TGTGCCAGCAGCCTGACAGGGCTCGGGGCCTCTGGGGCCAACGTCCTGACTTTC.

At least ten counts were recorded for this clonotype. This beta chain is an unintended read in a library built for alpha chains; its size means little. This sequence joins TRBV10-3 and TRBJ2-5, with TRBD2 matching over 14 bases. Trimming took 5 bases from V and 4 from J; bases not matched to a gene: 9. The CDR3 loop spans 17 amino acids. The germline gives CDR1 ENHRY, CDR2 SYGVKD. CDR3 sequence: CAISPGLAGASGETQYF. The CDR3 DNA reads as TGTGCCATCAGTCCGGGACTAGCGGGAGCCTCTGGAGAGACCCAGTACTTC.

By sample share, this clonotype is medium-sized (0.01 to 0.1%). This beta chain is off target for a library built for alpha chains, so its abundance means little. V gene TRBV28 combines with J gene TRBJ2-5, with 7 bases aligning to TRBD2. The J segment lost 1 base and the V segment lost 5 bases, leaving 7 bases of the junction unmatched. Germline CDR1 reads MDHEN; CDR2 reads SYDVKM. The CDR3 covers 15 residues. The CDR3 here is CASSAYTSAQETQYF. The CDR3 coding sequence is TGTGCCAGCAGTGCCTACACTAGCGCCCAAGAGACCCAGTACTTC.

This clonotype was seen repeatedly, ten times or more. This beta chain turned up in a library designed for alpha chains; as an off-target read, its abundance says little. This chain uses TRBV25-1 with TRBJ2-2, with D maybe TRBD1 (5 bases). The length of the CDR3 is 14 residues. Germline lookup yields CDR1 MGHDK and CDR2 SYGVNS. Trimming took 9 bases from V and 0 from J, leaving 11 bases between them. The CDR3, as DNA: TGTGCCAGTCTCGGACAAGCGAACACCGGGGAGCTGTTTTTT. Its protein product is CASLGQANTGELFF.

This clonotype was counted a few times. This beta chain is a stray sequence in a library constructed for alpha chains; its clone size is not meaningful. The V and J genes are TRBV5-1 and TRBJ2-5, with TRBD1 as a possible D gene (5 bases). Per germline, CDR1 SGHRS and CDR2 YFSETQ. Between the trimmed V and J ends, which lost 0 bases and 5 bases, there was a span of 17 bases. CDR3 size: 16 residues. CDR3 nucleotide sequence: TGCGCCAGCAGCTTGGCCCTAGAACAGGCAATCGAGACCCAGTACTTC. Its translation: CASSLALEQAIETQYF. Full variable domain (remainder filled in from reference TRBV5-1 and TRBJ2-5): KAGVTQTPRYLIKTRGQQVTLSCSPISGHRSVSWYQQTPGQGLQFLFEYFSETQRNKGNFPGRFSGRQFSNSRSEMNVSTLELGDSALYLCASSLALEQAIETQYFGPGTRLLVL.

This clonotype showed up many times. Because the library targeted alpha chains, this beta chain is an off-target read whose size means little. V and J are TRBV27 and TRBJ2-5; 8 bases map to TRBD2. The CDR3 contains 13 residues. With 3 bases clipped from V and 5 bases from J, the junction kept 2 bases outside the gene matches. CDR1 is MNHEY, CDR2 SMNVEV, per germline (reference sequence). CDR3 in DNA: TGTGCCAGCAGTTTGTCGGGGGGGGAGACCCAGTACTTC. Translated: CASSLSGGETQYF.

This clonotype was seen many times. This beta chain turned up in a library designed for alpha chains; as an off-target read, its abundance says little. The chain recombines TRBV27 with TRBJ2-3, with D possibly matching TRBD1 (6 bases). The V gene lost 7 bases and the J gene lost 9 bases, with 11 bases spanning the gap. This CDR3 has 11 amino acids. The germline V gene encodes CDR1 MNHEY and CDR2 SMNVEV (reference sequence). In DNA form, the CDR3 reads TGTGCCAGCACCTTGGACAGAACGCAGTATTTT. It translates to CASTLDRTQYF.

This clonotype counts as medium-sized. Within a library made for alpha chains, this beta chain is off target, and its count is uninformative. The V gene is TRBV6-5, the J gene TRBJ2-1, with 8 bases matching TRBD1. V was clipped by 5 bases and J by 4 bases; unmatched bases: 7. Germline V CDR1 and CDR2: MNHEY, SVGAGI. CDR3 length: 15 residues. Written as DNA, the CDR3 is TGTGCCAGCAGTCACCGGACAGGGAGTTACAATGAGCAGTTCTTC. Amino acids: CASSHRTGSYNEQFF.

This clonotype is termed medium-sized (0.01 to 0.1%). This beta chain lies outside the target of a library built for alpha chains; its clone size means little. The chain combines TRBV28 with TRBJ2-3, with no clear D. Germline V CDR1 and CDR2: MDHEN, SYDVKM. V shed 5 bases and J shed 6 bases, with 9 bases lying between them. The CDR3 length is 12 residues. As DNA, the CDR3 is TGTGCCAGCAGTCCCCCCTACGATACGCAGTATTTT. Protein: CASSPPYDTQYF.

This clonotype was recorded many times. With the library built for alpha chains, this beta chain is off target and its frequency is not meaningful. The chain joins TRBV28 to TRBJ2-3; D perhaps matches TRBD2 (6 bases). V lost 7 bases and J 0 bases, leaving 17 bases between the germline ends. This CDR3 contains 16 residues. Germline V gene data show CDR1 as MDHEN and CDR2 as SYDVKM. The CDR3 DNA reads TGTGCCAGCACCCGGTCACGGGAGTCTAGCACAGATACGCAGTATTTT. Translating gives CASTRSRESSTDTQYF.

With respect to this clonotype: A single base separates this from a much larger clone, so it may be a read error. This beta chain is a stray read from a library made for alpha chains; its abundance is not meaningful. The CDR3 loop is CSARVPSGTNEQFF. CDR3 DNA sequence: TGCAGTGCTAGAGTACCTAGCGGGACAAATGAGCAGTTCTTC. The chain employs TRBV20-1 and TRBJ2-1; TRBD2 aligns across 9 bases. CDR1 DFQATT and CDR2 SNEGSKA come from the germline V gene (reference sequence). Trimming cost V 1 base and J 7 bases; bases outside gene matches: 5. The CDR3 runs to 14 residues.